This T cell receptor (beta chain) originates from a study of T cell changes during pregnancy in multiple sclerosis. Only in-frame clones appear in the TCRdb table, and some are missing; sequencing was by immunoSEQ multiplex PCR. The table has approximately 110,000 clones, 80% to 95% seen once. The CDR3 is 15 residues long. Germline values: CDR1 MDHEN, CDR2 SYDVKM. The V gene end was trimmed by 3 bases and the J gene end by 4 bases; junction bases not matched to a gene: 7. The rearrangement uses TRBV28 and TRBJ2-5, with TRBD1 identical over 8 bases. This specimen was peripheral blood, taken after pregnancy. The receptor was isolated from a female donor with multiple sclerosis, enrolled in a pregnancy study. The CDR3 loop reads CASSFTGGAGETQYF. CDR3 nucleotide sequence: TGTGCCAGCAGTTTTACAGGGGGTGCAGGAGAGACCCAGTACTTC.